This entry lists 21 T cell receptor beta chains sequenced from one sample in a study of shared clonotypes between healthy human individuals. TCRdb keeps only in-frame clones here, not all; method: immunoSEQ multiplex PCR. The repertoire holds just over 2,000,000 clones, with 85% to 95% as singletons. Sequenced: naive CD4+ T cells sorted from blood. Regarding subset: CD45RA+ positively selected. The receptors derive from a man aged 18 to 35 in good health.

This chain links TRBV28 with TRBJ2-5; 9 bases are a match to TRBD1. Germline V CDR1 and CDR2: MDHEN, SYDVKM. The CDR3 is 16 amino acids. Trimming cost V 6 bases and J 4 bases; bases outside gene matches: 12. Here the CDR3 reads CASRRSGTGFSETQYF. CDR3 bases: TGTGCCAGCAGGCGCTCCGGGACAGGGTTTTCAGAGACCCAGTACTTC.

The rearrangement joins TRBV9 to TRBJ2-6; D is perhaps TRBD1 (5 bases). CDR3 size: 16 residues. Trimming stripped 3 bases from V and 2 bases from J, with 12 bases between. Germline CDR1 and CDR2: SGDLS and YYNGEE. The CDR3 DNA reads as TGTGCCAGCAGCGCCCCGGACATACCTGGGGCCAACGTCCTGACTTTC. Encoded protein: CASSAPDIPGANVLTF.

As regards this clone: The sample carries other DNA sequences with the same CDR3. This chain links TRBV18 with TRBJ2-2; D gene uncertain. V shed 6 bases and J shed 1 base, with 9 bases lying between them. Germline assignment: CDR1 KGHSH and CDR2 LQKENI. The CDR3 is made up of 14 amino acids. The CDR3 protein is CASSSTGNTGELFF. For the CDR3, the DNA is TGTGCCAGCTCGTCGACGGGGAACACCGGGGAGCTGTTTTTT.

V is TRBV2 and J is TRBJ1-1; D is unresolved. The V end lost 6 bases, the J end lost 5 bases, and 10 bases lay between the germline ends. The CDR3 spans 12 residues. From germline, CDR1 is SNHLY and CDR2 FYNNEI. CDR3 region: CASSLEWTEAFF. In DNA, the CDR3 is TGTGCCAGCAGCCTAGAATGGACTGAAGCTTTCTTT.

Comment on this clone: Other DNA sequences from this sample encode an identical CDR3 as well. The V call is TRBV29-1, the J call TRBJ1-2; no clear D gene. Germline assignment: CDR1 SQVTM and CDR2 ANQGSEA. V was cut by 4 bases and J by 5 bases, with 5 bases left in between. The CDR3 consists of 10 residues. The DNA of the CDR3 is TGCAGCGTTGCGGGTTATGGCTACACCTTC. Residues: CSVAGYGYTF.

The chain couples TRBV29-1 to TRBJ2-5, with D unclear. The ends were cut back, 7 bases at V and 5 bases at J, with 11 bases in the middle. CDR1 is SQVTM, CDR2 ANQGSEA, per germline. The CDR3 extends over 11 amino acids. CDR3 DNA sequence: TGCAGCGCCCCCACCGGGGAGACCCAGTACTTC. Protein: CSAPTGETQYF.

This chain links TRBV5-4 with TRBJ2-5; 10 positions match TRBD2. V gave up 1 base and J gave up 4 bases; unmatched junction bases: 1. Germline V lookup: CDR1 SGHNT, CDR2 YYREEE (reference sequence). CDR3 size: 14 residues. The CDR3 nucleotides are TGTGCCAGCAGCTTGCTAGCGGGGGTAGAGACCCAGTACTTC. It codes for CASSLLAGVETQYF.

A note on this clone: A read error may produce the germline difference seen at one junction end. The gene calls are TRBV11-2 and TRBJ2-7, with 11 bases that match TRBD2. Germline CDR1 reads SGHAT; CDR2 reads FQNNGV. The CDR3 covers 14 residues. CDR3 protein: CASSPPHSGGAVHF. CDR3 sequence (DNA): TGTGCCAGCAGCCCTCCTCATAGCGGGGGGGCAGTGCACTTC.

The CDR3 region has the DNA TGTGCCAGTGGGATGGGGGTTTTAGTCTACGAGCAGTACTTC. Amino acids: CASGMGVLVYEQYF. The J gene is TRBJ2-7, the V gene TRBV2, with D perhaps being TRBD1 or TRBD2 (5 bases each). The V gene lost 9 bases and the J gene lost 3 bases, with 18 bases spanning the gap. Germline CDR1 is SNHLY and CDR2 is FYNNEI. The CDR3 runs 14 residues. Based on the CDR3 plus reference TRBV2 and TRBJ2-7, the full variable domain is EPEVTQTPSHQVTQMGQEVILRCVPISNHLYFYWYRQILGQKVEFLVSFYNNEISEKSEIFDDQFSVERPDGSNFTLKIRSTKLEDSAMYFCASGMGVLVYEQYFGPGTRLTVT.

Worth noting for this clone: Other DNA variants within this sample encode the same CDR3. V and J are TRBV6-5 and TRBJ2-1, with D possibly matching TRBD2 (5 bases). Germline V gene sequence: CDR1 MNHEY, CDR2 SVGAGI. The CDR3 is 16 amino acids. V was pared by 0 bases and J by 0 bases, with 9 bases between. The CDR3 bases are TGTGCCAGCAGTTACTCGAGGGTGAGCTCCTACAATGAGCAGTTCTTC. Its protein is CASSYSRVSSYNEQFF.

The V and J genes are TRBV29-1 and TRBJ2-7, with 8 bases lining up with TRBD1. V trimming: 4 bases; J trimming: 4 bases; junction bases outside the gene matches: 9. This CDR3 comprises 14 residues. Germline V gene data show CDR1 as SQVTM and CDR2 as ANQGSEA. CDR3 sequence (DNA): TGCAGCGTTGGGGGGCAGGGGGCTCGGTACGAGCAGTACTTC. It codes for CSVGGQGARYEQYF.

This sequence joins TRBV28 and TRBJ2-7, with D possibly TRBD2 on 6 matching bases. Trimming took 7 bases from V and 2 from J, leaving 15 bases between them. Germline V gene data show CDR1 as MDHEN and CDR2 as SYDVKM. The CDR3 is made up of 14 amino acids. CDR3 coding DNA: TGTGCCAGCAATGGACGGGGGATGGCCTACGAGCAGTACTTC. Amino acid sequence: CASNGRGMAYEQYF.

The CDR3 loop reads CASSDASGTSGTIAYEQYF. In DNA form, the CDR3 reads TGCGCCAGCAGTGACGCATCCGGGACTAGCGGCACAATTGCCTACGAGCAGTACTTC. The V gene is TRBV10-2, the J gene TRBJ2-7; 11 nucleotides match TRBD2. With 3 bases clipped from V and 2 bases from J, the junction kept 15 bases outside the gene matches. This CDR3 contains 19 residues. Germline values: CDR1 WSHSY, CDR2 SAAADI.

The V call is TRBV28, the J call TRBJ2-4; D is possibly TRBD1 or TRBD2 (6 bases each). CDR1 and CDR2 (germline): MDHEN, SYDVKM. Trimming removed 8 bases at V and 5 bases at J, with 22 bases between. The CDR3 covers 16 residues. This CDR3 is CASPFGGVLRENIQYF. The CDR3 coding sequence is TGTGCCAGCCCTTTCGGGGGCGTGCTTCGGGAAAACATTCAGTACTTC.

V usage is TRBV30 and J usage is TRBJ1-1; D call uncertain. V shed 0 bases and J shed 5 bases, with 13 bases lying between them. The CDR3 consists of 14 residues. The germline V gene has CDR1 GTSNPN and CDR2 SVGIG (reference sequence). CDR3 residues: CAWSVSRARTEAFF. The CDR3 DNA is TGTGCCTGGAGTGTATCGAGGGCGAGGACTGAAGCTTTCTTT.

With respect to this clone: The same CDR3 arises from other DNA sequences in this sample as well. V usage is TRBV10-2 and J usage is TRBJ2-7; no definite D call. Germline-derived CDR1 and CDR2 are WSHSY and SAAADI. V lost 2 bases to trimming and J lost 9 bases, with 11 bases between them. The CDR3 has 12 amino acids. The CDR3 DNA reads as TGCGCCAGCAGTGAGCTTGGTCTAGGGCAGTACTTC. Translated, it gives CASSELGLGQYF.

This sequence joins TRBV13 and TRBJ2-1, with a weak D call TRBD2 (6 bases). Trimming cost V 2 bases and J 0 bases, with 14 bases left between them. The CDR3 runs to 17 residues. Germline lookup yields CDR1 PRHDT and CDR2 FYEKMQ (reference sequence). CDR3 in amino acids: CASSLWWRGSSYNEQFF. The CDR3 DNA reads TGTGCCAGCAGCTTATGGTGGAGGGGAAGCTCCTACAATGAGCAGTTCTTC.

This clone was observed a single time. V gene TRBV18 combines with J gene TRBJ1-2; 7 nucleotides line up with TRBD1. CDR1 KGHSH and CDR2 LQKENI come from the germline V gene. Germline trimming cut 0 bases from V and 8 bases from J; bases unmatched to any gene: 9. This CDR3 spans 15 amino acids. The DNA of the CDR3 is TGTGCCAGCTCACCACCACAGGGGCTGACGGGCGGCTACACCTTC. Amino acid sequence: CASSPPQGLTGGYTF.

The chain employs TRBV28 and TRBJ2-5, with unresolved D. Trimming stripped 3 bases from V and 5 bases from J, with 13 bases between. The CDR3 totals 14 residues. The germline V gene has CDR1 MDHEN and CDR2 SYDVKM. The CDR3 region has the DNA TGTGCCAGCAGTTTTCGTCCGCCAAAGGAGACCCAGTACTTC. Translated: CASSFRPPKETQYF.

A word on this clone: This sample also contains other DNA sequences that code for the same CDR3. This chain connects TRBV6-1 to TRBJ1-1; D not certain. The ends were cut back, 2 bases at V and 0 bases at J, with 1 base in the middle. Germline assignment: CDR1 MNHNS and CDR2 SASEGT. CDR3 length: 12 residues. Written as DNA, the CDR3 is TGTGCCAGCAGTGAATTGAACACTGAAGCTTTCTTT. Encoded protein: CASSELNTEAFF.

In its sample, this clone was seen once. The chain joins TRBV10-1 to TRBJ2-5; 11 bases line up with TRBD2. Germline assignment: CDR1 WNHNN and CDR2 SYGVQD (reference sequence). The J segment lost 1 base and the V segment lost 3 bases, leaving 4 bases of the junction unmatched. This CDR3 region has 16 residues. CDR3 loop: CASSDVGLAGQETQYF. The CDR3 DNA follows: TGCGCCAGCAGTGATGTCGGACTAGCGGGCCAAGAGACCCAGTACTTC.